These 26 T cell receptor beta chains were all obtained from the same sample, sequenced in a study of human T cells and chemical hapten exposure. As to time point: pre-sensitization, week 0. The treatment: therapeutic diphenylcyclopropenone sensitization with weekly scalp DPC. TCRdb itself ran the RACE reads through MiXCR, one entry per CDR3 protein. The sample gives roughly 88,000 distinct CDR3 sequences, roughly a tenth of which show up once; roughly 4% is in the top ten. The sample here was whole blood, taken in connection with sensitization to the hapten diphenylcyclopropenone (DPC). The receptors stem from a woman aged 40 to 55 with alopecia areata. Some clones in this sample may be carry-over from other donors' samples.

V usage is TRBV20-1 and J usage is TRBJ2-7; D gene uncertain. The CDR3 is made up of 15 amino acids. CDR1 is DFQATT and CDR2 is SNEGSKA in the germline V gene (reference sequence). The ends were cut back, 6 bases at V and 5 bases at J, with 23 bases in the middle. The CDR3 is CSAHNVPIDINEQYF. CDR3 coding DNA: TGCAGTGCCCACAACGTCCCGATAGATATAAACGAGCAGTACTTC.

This clonotype appeared a few times. The J gene is TRBJ2-1, the V gene TRBV6-5, with 7 bases fitting TRBD1. Germline CDR1 and CDR2: MNHEY and SVGAGI. This CDR3 comprises 12 residues. After removal of 7 bases from V and 8 bases from J, the junction contained 5 bases not matched to a gene. The CDR3 region has the DNA TGTGCCAGCAAAGGGACAGTAGATGAGCAGTTCTTC. Protein product: CASKGTVDEQFF.

Many counts were recorded for this clonotype. In DNA, the CDR3 is TGCGCCAGCTCCCGTCAGGGCACAGATACGCAGTATTTT. Translated: CASSRQGTDTQYF. The rearrangement links TRBV5-1 to TRBJ2-3; D is undetermined. Germline CDR1 and CDR2: SGHRS and YFSETQ. The V end was cut by 7 bases, the J end by 1 base, with 10 bases between. The CDR3 has 13 amino acids.

This clonotype was counted at least ten times. The chain joins TRBV12-3 or TRBV12-4 to TRBJ1-5; D possibly corresponds to TRBD1 (6 bases). This CDR3 has 13 amino acids. V was pared by 7 bases and J by 7 bases, with 14 bases between. The CDR3 DNA sequence: TGTGCCAGCACCCCAGGGGCCTTGCAGCCCCAGCATTTT. Its translation: CASTPGALQPQHF.

This clonotype was found a few times. This chain uses TRBV6-2 or TRBV6-3 with TRBJ1-6, with 7 bases fitting TRBD1. This CDR3 region has 14 residues. Germline V gene sequence: CDR1 MNHEY, CDR2 SVGEGT. V lost 6 bases, J lost 5 bases, and 4 bases stayed unmatched. CDR3 sequence: CASRTTGNNSPLHF. The CDR3, as DNA: TGTGCCAGCAGGACGACAGGGAATAATTCACCCCTCCACTTT.

The V call is TRBV7-8, the J call TRBJ2-5, with D tentatively TRBD1 or TRBD2 (6 bases each). With 6 bases removed from V and 14 bases from J, the gap between germline ends came to 19 bases. CDR3 length equals 12 residues. Germline V CDR1 and CDR2: SGHVS, FQNEAQ. The CDR3 reads CASRTPAEGVYF. The CDR3 DNA reads as TGTGCCAGCAGAACACCAGCGGAGGGGGTCTACTTC.

The J gene is TRBJ2-7, the V gene TRBV5-1, with 11 positions matching TRBD1. The CDR3 loop spans 15 amino acids. CDR1 and CDR2 (germline): SGHRS, YFSETQ. The V gene end was trimmed by 4 bases and the J gene end by 0 bases; junction bases not matched to a gene: 3. The CDR3 sequence: CASSPGQGASYEQYF. The CDR3 DNA is TGCGCCAGCAGCCCCGGACAGGGGGCCTCCTACGAGCAGTACTTC.

This clonotype was counted at least ten times. The V call is TRBV6-2 or TRBV6-3, the J call TRBJ2-1; D is unresolved. V lost 2 bases and J 5 bases, leaving 7 bases between the germline ends. Germline assignment: CDR1 MNHEY and CDR2 SVGEGT. This CDR3 is 13 amino acids long. This chain's CDR3 is CASSYKENNEQFF. In DNA form, the CDR3 reads TGTGCCAGCAGTTACAAAGAGAACAATGAGCAGTTCTTC.

The chain employs TRBV7-9 and TRBJ1-2; D is ambiguous. Per germline, CDR1 SEHNR and CDR2 FQNEAQ (reference sequence). Trimming left V 5 bases short and J 4 bases short, with 20 bases between. The CDR3 sequence is 16 residues long. The CDR3 is CASSLFRAGSGYGYTF. DNA for the CDR3: TGTGCCAGCAGCCTTTTCCGGGCGGGCTCTGGCTATGGCTACACCTTC.

This clonotype was detected ten times or more. The chain joins TRBV20-1 to TRBJ1-1; 8 nucleotides align to TRBD1. Germline V lookup: CDR1 DFQATT, CDR2 SNEGSKA (reference sequence). The length of the CDR3 is 17 residues. Trimming took 2 bases from V and 3 from J; bases not matched to a gene: 14. In DNA form, the CDR3 reads TGCAGTGCTAGACGGCTTGGGACAGGATCCCGGGACACTGAAGCTTTCTTT. It specifies CSARRLGTGSRDTEAFF.

Ten or more counts support this clonotype. The chain employs TRBV6-5 and TRBJ2-4; D ambiguous. The ends were cut back, 6 bases at V and 8 bases at J, with 8 bases in the middle. This CDR3 comprises 11 residues. Germline loops: CDR1 MNHEY, CDR2 SVGAGI. The CDR3 loop is CASSEGYIQYF. CDR3 bases: TGTGCCAGCAGCGAAGGATACATTCAGTACTTC.

This clonotype has at least ten counts. The V and J genes are TRBV11-2 and TRBJ1-4; no firm D call. V lost 3 bases to trimming and J lost 5 bases, with 4 bases between them. Germline-derived CDR1 and CDR2 are SGHAT and FQNNGV. This CDR3 comprises 12 residues. The CDR3 region is CASSFANEKLFF. CDR3 DNA: TGTGCCAGCAGCTTTGCGAATGAAAAACTGTTTTTT.

The V gene is TRBV30, the J gene TRBJ2-7; D remains unclear. V was pared by 0 bases and J by 3 bases, with 12 bases between. The CDR3 sequence is 14 residues long. Germline CDR1 GTSNPN, CDR2 SVGIG (reference sequence). The CDR3 sequence is CAWSVGMSIYEQYF. For the CDR3, the DNA is TGTGCCTGGAGTGTTGGTATGAGTATCTACGAGCAGTACTTC.

This clonotype turned up a few times. This chain joins TRBV7-9 and TRBJ1-3; D may be TRBD1 (5 bases). CDR3 length: 14 residues. Germline V CDR1 and CDR2: SEHNR, FQNEAQ (reference sequence). Trimming took 4 bases from V and 4 from J, leaving 11 bases between them. The DNA of the CDR3 is TGTGCCAGCAGCTCGGACATGGGAGGAAACACCATATATTTT. The encoded protein is CASSSDMGGNTIYF.

In its sample, this clonotype was seen many times. The V gene is TRBV20-1, the J gene TRBJ1-5, with D possibly TRBD1 on 5 matching bases. This CDR3 has 14 residues. Germline V gene data show CDR1 as DFQATT and CDR2 as SNEGSKA (reference sequence). Trimming pared 6 bases from V and 2 bases from J, leaving 14 bases between. The CDR3 here is CSARSGFGNQPQHF. The CDR3 DNA sequence: TGCAGTGCCAGATCAGGGTTTGGCAATCAGCCCCAGCATTTT.

The CDR3 region is CASSVESQGTDTQYF. The CDR3 nucleotides are TGTGCCAGCAGCGTAGAGAGCCAAGGCACAGATACGCAGTATTTT. V and J are TRBV9 and TRBJ2-3, with unresolved D. The germline V gene has CDR1 SGDLS and CDR2 YYNGEE. This CDR3 has 15 amino acids. V was trimmed by 0 bases and J by 1 base, leaving 9 bases between them.

This clonotype was detected ten times or more. The chain has TRBV12-3 or TRBV12-4 and TRBJ1-2; D call uncertain. Deletions cut 2 bases from V and 8 bases from J, with 12 bases between. This CDR3 comprises 13 residues. This CDR3 reads CASSLRVEVGYTF. CDR3 in DNA: TGTGCCAGCAGTTTAAGGGTGGAGGTGGGCTACACCTTC.

This clonotype was seen just once. An end of the junction does not agree with germline; a read error may underlie this. V usage is TRBV6-6 and J usage is TRBJ2-7; D gene unclear. The CDR3 has 11 amino acids. The germline gives CDR1 MNHNY, CDR2 SVGAGI (reference sequence). The CDR3 protein is CANSPSYEQYF. CDR3 DNA sequence: TGTGCCAACAGTCCATCCTACGAGCAGTACTTC.

This clonotype was observed a handful of times. The chain combines TRBV9 with TRBJ2-1; D is ambiguous. The CDR3 extends over 11 amino acids. Germline lookup yields CDR1 SGDLS and CDR2 YYNGEE. V was cut by 3 bases and J by 12 bases, with 10 bases left in between. CDR3 nucleotide sequence: TGTGCCAGCAGCGCGTCGGACGGGCAGTTCTTC. It is translated as CASSASDGQFF.

This clonotype was observed a handful of times. The chain combines TRBV12-3 or TRBV12-4 with TRBJ1-4, with unresolved D. The CDR3 has 15 residues. V was pared by 6 bases and J by 2 bases, with 13 bases between. The CDR3 DNA reads as TGTGCCAGCAGCCTCGGACGAAGGACTAATGAAAAACTGTTTTTT. Amino acid sequence: CASSLGRRTNEKLFF.

The genes are TRBV28 and TRBJ1-5; D gene ambiguous. The germline V and J ends were trimmed by 6 bases and 3 bases, with 9 bases remaining between them. The CDR3 has 13 amino acids. From germline, CDR1 is MDHEN and CDR2 SYDVKM. CDR3 sequence: CASSSMDNQPQHF. The CDR3 region has the DNA TGTGCCAGCAGCTCGATGGACAATCAGCCCCAGCATTTT.

In its sample, this clonotype was seen many times. The V and J genes are TRBV7-2 and TRBJ1-1; D remains unclear. This CDR3 spans 13 amino acids. CDR1 SGHTA and CDR2 FQGNSA come from the germline V gene. V lost 3 bases and J 0 bases, leaving 5 bases between the germline ends. The DNA for the CDR3 is TGTGCCAGCAGCTTCGACATGAACACTGAAGCTTTCTTT. As protein: CASSFDMNTEAFF.

The chain couples TRBV5-8 to TRBJ2-5; no firm D call. The germline V and J ends were trimmed by 1 base and 2 bases, with 6 bases remaining between them. Germline values: CDR1 SGHTS, CDR2 YDEGEE. The CDR3 has 13 amino acids. The CDR3 DNA is TGTGCCAGCAGCTTGCAATGGCAAGAGACCCAGTACTTC. Encoded protein: CASSLQWQETQYF.

In its sample, this clonotype was seen a few times. The J gene is TRBJ2-1, the V gene TRBV19; 11 nucleotides align to TRBD2. CDR1 is LNHDA and CDR2 is SQIVND in the germline V gene (reference sequence). The CDR3 runs 14 residues. After removal of 7 bases from V and 8 bases from J, the junction contained 7 bases not matched to a gene. This CDR3 reads CASTASGGMDEQFF. CDR3 DNA sequence: TGTGCCAGTACGGCTAGCGGGGGGATGGATGAGCAGTTCTTC.

About this clonotype itself: The CDR3 does not close with the conserved phenylalanine or tryptophan, likely indicating a read error. This chain connects TRBV7-6 to TRBJ2-1; no clear D. This CDR3 is 13 amino acids long. CDR1 is SGHVS and CDR2 is FNYEAQ in the germline V gene. V was shortened by 4 bases and J by 2 bases, with 6 bases between the two germline ends. The CDR3 DNA sequence: TGTGCCAGCAGCTCCTATGCCTACAATGAGCAGTTCTCC. Its protein product is CASSSYAYNEQFS.

This clonotype was counted at least ten times. V is TRBV29-1 and J is TRBJ1-2, with D perhaps TRBD1 (6 bases). The CDR3 length is 11 residues. V was clipped by 7 bases and J by 7 bases, with 13 bases between them. Germline assignment: CDR1 SQVTM and CDR2 ANQGSEA. The CDR3 region has the DNA TGCAGCGCTAACAGGGAATCTGGCTACACCTTC. Translating it yields CSANRESGYTF.